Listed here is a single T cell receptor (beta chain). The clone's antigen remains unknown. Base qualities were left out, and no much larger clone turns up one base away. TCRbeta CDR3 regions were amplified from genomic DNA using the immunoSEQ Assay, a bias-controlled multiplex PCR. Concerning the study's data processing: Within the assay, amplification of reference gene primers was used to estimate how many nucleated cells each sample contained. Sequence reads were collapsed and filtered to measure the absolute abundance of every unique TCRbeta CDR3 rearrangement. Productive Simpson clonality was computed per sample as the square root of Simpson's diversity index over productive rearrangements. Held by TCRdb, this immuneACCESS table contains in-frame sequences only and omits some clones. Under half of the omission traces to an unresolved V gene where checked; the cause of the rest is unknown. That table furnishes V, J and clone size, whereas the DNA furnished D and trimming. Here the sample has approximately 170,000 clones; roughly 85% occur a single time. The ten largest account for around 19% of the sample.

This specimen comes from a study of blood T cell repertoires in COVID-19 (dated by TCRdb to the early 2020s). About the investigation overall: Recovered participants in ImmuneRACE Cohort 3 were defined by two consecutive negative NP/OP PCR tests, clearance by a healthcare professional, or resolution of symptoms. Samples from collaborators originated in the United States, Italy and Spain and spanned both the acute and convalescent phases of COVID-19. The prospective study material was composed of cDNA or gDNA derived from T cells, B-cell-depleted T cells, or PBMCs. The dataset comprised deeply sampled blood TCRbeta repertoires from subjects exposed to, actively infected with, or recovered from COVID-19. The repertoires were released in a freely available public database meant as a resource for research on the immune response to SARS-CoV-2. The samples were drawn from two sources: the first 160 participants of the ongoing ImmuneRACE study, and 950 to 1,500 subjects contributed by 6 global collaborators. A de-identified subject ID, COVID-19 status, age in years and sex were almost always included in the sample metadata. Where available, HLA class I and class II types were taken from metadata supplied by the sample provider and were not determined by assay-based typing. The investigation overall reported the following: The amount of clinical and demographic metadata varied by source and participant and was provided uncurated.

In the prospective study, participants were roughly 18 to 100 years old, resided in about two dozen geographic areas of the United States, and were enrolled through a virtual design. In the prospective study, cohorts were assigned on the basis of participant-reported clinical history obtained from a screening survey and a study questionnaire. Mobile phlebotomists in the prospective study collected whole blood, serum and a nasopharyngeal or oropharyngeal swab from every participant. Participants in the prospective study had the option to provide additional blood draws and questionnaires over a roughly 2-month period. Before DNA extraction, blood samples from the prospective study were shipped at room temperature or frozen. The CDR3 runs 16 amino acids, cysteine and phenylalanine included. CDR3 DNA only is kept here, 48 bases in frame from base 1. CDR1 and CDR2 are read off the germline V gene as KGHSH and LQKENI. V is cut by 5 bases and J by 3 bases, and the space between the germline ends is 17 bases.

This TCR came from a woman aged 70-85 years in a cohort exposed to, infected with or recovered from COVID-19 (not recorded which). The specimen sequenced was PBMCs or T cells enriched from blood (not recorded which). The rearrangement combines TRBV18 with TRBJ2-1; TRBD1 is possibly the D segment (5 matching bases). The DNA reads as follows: TGTGCCAGCTCAACAAGAACGCGGACAAACTACAATGAGCAGTTCTTC. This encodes CASSTRTRTNYNEQFF.